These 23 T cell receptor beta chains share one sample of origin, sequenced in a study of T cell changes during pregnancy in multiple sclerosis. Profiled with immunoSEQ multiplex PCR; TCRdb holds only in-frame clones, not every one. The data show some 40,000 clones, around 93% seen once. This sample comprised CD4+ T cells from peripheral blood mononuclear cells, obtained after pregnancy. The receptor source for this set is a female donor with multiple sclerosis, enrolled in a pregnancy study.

As DNA, the CDR3 is TGCGCCAGCAGCCAAAGGGACAGGGTAGACACCATATATTTT. It translates to CASSQRDRVDTIYF. V and J are TRBV4-1 and TRBJ1-3; 9 nucleotides match TRBD1. This CDR3 is built from 14 residues. CDR1 and CDR2 (germline): MGHRA, YSYEKL. Trimming cost V 2 bases and J 8 bases; bases outside gene matches: 4.

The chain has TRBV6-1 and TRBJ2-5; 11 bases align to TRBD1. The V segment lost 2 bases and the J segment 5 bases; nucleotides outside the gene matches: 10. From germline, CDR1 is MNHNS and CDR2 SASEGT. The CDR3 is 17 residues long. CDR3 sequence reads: CASSEFPGQGARETQYF. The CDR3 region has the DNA TGTGCCAGCAGTGAATTCCCAGGACAGGGGGCGAGGGAGACCCAGTACTTC.

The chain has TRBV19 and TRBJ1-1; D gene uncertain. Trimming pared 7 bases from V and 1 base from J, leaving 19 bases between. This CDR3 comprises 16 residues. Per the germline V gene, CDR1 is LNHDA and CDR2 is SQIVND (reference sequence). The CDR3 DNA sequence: TGTGCCAGTAAAAAGGCGGGCGGTCTAGGGAACACTGAAGCTTTCTTT. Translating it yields CASKKAGGLGNTEAFF.

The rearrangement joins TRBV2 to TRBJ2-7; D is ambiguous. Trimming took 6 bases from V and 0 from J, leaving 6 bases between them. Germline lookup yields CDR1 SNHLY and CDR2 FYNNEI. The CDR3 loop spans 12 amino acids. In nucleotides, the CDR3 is TGTGCCAGCAGGGGCGACTCCTACGAGCAGTACTTC. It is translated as CASRGDSYEQYF.

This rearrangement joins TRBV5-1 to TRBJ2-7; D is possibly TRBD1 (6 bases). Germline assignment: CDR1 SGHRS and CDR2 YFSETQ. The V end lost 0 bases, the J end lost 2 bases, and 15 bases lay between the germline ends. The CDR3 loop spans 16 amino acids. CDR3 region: CASSLGGAGVPYEQYF. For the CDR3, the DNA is TGCGCCAGCAGCTTGGGTGGGGCAGGGGTACCCTACGAGCAGTACTTC.

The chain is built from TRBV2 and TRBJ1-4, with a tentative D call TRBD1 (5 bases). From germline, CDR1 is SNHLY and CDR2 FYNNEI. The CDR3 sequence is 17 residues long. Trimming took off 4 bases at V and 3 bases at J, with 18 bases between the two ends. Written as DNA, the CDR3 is TGTGCCAGCAGTGGGGGGGGAGGGAAGGGGCCTAATGAAAAACTGTTTTTT. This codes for CASSGGGGKGPNEKLFF.

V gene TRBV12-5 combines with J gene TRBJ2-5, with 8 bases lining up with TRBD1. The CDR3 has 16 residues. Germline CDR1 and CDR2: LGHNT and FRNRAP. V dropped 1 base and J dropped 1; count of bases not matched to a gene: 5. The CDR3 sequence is CASGLGTGQIQETQYF. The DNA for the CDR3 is TGTGCTAGTGGTTTGGGGACAGGGCAAATCCAAGAGACCCAGTACTTC.

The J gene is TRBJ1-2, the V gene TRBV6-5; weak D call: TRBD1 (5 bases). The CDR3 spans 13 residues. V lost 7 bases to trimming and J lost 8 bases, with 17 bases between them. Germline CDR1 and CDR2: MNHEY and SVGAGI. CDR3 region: CASMGEGRNGYTF. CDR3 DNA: TGTGCCAGCATGGGGGAAGGGAGGAACGGCTACACCTTC.

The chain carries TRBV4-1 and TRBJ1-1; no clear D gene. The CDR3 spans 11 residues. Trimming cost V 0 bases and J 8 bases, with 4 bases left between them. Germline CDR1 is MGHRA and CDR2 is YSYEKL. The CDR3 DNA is TGCGCCAGCAGCCAAGATCGGGAAGCTTTCTTT. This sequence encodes CASSQDREAFF.

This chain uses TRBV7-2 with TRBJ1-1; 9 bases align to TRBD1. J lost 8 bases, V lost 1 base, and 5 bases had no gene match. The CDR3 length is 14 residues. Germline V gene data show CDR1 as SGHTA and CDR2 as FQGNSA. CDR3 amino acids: CASSLGTGGPEAFF. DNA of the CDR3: TGTGCCAGCAGCTTAGGAACAGGGGGCCCGGAAGCTTTCTTT.

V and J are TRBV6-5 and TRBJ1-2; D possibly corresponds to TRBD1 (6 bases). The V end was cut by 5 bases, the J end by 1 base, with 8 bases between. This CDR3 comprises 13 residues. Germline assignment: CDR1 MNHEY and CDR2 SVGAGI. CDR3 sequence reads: CASSRDNNYGYTF. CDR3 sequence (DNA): TGTGCCAGCAGTCGGGACAATAACTATGGCTACACCTTC.

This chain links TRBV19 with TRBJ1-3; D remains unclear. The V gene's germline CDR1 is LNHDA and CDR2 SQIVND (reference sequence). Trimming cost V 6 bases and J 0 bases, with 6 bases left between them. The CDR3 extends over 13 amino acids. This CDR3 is CASRRPSGNTIYF. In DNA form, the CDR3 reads TGTGCCAGTAGGAGGCCCTCTGGAAACACCATATATTTT. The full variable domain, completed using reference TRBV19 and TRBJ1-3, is DGGITQSPKYLFRKEGQNVTLSCEQNLNHDAMYWYRQDPGQGLRLIYYSQIVNDFQKGDIAEGYSVSREKKESFPLTVTSAQKNPTAFYLCASRRPSGNTIYFGEGSWLTVV.

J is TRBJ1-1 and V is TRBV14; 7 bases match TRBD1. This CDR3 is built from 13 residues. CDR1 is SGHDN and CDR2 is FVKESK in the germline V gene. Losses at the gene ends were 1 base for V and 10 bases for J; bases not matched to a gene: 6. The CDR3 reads CASSQGDRRGAFF. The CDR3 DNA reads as TGTGCCAGCAGCCAAGGGGACAGAAGAGGAGCTTTCTTT.

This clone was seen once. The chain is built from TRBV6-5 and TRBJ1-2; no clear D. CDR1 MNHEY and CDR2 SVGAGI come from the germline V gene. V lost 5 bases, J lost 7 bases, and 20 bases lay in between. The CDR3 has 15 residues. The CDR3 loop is CASSAMIGSQIGYTF. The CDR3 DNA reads TGTGCCAGCAGTGCCATGATTGGCTCACAGATTGGCTACACCTTC.

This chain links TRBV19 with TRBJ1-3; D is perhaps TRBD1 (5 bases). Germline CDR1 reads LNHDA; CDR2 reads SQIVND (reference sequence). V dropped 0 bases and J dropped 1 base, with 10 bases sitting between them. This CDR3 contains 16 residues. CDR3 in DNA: TGTGCCAGTAGTATAGATCAGGGTACTTCTGGAAACACCATATATTTT. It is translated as CASSIDQGTSGNTIYF.

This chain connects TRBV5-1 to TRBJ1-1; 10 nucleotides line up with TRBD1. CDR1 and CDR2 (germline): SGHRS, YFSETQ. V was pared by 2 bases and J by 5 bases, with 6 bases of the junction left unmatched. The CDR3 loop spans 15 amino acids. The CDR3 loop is CASSFAGQGVTEAFF. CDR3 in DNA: TGCGCCAGCAGCTTCGCCGGACAGGGGGTAACTGAAGCTTTCTTT. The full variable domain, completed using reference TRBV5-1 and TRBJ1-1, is KAGVTQTPRYLIKTRGQQVTLSCSPISGHRSVSWYQQTPGQGLQFLFEYFSETQRNKGNFPGRFSGRQFSNSRSEMNVSTLELGDSALYLCASSFAGQGVTEAFFGQGTRLTVV.

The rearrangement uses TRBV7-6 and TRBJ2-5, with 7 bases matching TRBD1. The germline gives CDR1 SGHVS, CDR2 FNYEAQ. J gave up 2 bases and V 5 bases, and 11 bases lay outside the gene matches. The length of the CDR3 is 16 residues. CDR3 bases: TGTGCCAGCAGCCCCAACAGGGGCCTCTTTCAAGAGACCCAGTACTTC. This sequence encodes CASSPNRGLFQETQYF.

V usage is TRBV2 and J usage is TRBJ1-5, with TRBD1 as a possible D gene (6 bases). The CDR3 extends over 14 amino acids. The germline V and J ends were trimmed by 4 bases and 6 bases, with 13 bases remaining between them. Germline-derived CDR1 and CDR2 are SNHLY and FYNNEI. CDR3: CASSGLGQSQPQHF. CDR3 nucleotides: TGTGCCAGCAGTGGCTTGGGACAAAGTCAGCCCCAGCATTTT. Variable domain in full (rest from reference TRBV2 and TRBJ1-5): EPEVTQTPSHQVTQMGQEVILRCVPISNHLYFYWYRQILGQKVEFLVSFYNNEISEKSEIFDDQFSVERPDGSNFTLKIRSTKLEDSAMYFCASSGLGQSQPQHFGDGTRLSIL.

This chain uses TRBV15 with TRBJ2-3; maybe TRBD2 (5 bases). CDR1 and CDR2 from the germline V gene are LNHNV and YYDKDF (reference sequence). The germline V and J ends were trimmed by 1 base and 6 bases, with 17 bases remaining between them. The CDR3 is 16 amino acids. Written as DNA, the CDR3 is TGTGCCACCAGCAGAGTCGGGGTCGCAATGGGGGATACGCAGTATTTT. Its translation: CATSRVGVAMGDTQYF.

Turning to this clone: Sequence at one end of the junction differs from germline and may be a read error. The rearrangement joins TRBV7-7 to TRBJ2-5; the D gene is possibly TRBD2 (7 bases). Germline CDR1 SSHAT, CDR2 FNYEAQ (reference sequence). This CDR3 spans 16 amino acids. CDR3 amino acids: CASSLRPGGFGETQYF. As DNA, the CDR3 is TGTGCTAGCAGCTTGAGGCCGGGGGGCTTCGGTGAGACCCAGTACTTC.

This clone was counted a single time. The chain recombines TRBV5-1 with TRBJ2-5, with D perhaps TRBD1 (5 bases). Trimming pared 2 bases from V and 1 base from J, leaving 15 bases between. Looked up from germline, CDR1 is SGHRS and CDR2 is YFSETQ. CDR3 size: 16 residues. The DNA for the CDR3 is TGCGCCAGCAGCTTTATCGTTGGGGCAGTCCAAGAGACCCAGTACTTC. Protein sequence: CASSFIVGAVQETQYF.

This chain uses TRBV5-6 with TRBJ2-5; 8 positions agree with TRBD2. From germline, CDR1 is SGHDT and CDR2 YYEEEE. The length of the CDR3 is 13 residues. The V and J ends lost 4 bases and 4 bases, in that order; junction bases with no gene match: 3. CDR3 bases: TGTGCCAGCAGCCCCGCGGGGGGAGAGACCCAGTACTTC. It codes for CASSPAGGETQYF.

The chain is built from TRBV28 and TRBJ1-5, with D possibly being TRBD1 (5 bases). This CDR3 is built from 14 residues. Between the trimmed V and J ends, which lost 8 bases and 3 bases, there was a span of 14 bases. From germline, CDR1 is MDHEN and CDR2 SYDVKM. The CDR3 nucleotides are TGTGCCAGCGCCCTGGGGCCCTCCAATCAGCCCCAGCATTTT. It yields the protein CASALGPSNQPQHF.